This T cell receptor beta chain derives from a study of blood T cells in healthy people across ages. Donation came from healthy Caucasian individuals in Russia who were aged 6 to 90. V dropped 6 bases and J dropped 1 base, with 18 bases sitting between them. The germline V gene has CDR1 SNHLY and CDR2 FYNNEI. This CDR3 is 17 amino acids long. Combining a sample-barcoded 5' primer with a J-beta primer mix, a second PCR ran for roughly 6 to 12 cycles. Each cDNA molecule was tagged by a template-switch adaptor with 12 random nucleotides. TCRdb used MiXCR to reprocess the 5' RACE reads, holding one entry per CDR3 protein. This sample has about 1.6 million distinct CDR3 sequences; approximately 32% occur once, and the top ten carry about 11%.

The chain combines TRBV2 with TRBJ2-2, with a weak D call TRBD1 (6 bases). This clonotype was obtained from a woman between 25 and 40 years old in good health. Specimen: blood. The CDR3 nucleotides read TGTGCCAGCAGGGTCCCGGGACACCACGGGAACACCGGGGAGCTGTTTTTT. Protein: CASRVPGHHGNTGELFF.